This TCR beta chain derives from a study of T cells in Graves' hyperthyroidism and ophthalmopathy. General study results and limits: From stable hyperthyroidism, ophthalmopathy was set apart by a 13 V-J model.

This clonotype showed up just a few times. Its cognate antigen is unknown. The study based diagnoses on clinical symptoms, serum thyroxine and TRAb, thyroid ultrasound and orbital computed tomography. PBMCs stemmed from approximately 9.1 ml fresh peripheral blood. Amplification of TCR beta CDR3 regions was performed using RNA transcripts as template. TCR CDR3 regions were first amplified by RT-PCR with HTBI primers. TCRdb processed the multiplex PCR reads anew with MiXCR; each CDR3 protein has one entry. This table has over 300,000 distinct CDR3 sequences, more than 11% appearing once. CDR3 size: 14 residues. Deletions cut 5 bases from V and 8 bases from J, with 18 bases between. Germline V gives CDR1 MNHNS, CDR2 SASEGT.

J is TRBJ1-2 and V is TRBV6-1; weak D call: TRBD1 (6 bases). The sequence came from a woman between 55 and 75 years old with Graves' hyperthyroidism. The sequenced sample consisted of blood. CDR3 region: CASSPRGGLRGYTF. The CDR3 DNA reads TGTGCCAGCAGTCCCCGGGGGGGCCTGAGGGGCTACACCTTC.